The entry below gives a single T cell receptor beta chain sequence along with its context. This clonotype has more than one count but fewer than ten. The antigen this receptor binds is unknown. No per-base quality is available; no much larger clone lies one base away. Sequencing instrument: Illumina NovaSeq 6000. TCRalpha and TCRbeta cDNA libraries were built by 5'RACE with constant-segment primers, adding sample barcodes and unique molecular identifiers. Trizol reagent was used to extract RNA from every sample. Library amplification was performed in two PCR steps, and a second sample barcode and Illumina TruSeq adapters were introduced in the second step. Sequencing of the libraries was done on an Illumina NovaSeq, producing 2 x 150 bp paired-end reads. In the original analysis: With migec v1.2.7, reads were demultiplexed and then collapsed into UMI-guided consensus sequences. Using mixcr v2.1.11, UMI consensuses were aligned to TRA and TRB V and J templates and then assembled into clonotypes. Expanded or contracted clonotypes were those called significant by both edgeR and NoisET, with noise models trained on biological replicates. For edgeR calls, the thresholds were a false discovery rate-adjusted p below 0.01 and a log2 fold-change of 1. As an exploratory analysis of dynamics, max-normalized trajectories of the 1000 most abundant clonotypes were examined by PCA with hierarchical clustering. Separately sequenced CD4+ and CD8+ repertoires were used to assign a CD4 or CD8 phenotype to each responding clone. TCRdb applied fastp at Q25 and MiXCR to the public reads, then kept only in-frame beta chains. When rows share a CDR3 protein, they turn into one entry using the most common DNA and genes. TCRdb's processing, not the authors' own work, is the source of the V and J calls. Across this sample there are around 300,000 distinct CDR3 sequences, with over 11% seen only once. Roughly a fifth of the sample lies in the top ten.

The sample originates from a study of T-cell memory formation after mild COVID-19 (dated by TCRdb to about 2021). For context, the study as a whole: TCR sequence clusters from the two donors were found to be largely donor specific. Longitudinal TCRalpha and TCRbeta repertoire sequencing tracked T-cell clones expanding and contracting after mild COVID-19 in two donors. The cohort was made up of two young adult volunteers, one female and one male, who were previously healthy.

Results the study describes overall, beyond this receptor: Clones contracting from day 15 to 85 had balanced CD4/CD8 phenotypes, while a second wave expanding from day 15 to 37 was biased towards CD4+. Some responding clones were detected in pre-infection memory, suggesting pre-existing cross-reactive memory T cells joined the SARS-CoV-2 response. Whether the second-wave clones peaking on day 37 were SARS-CoV-2 specific was not confirmed. Contracting CD4+ clones turned up mainly in the CM and EM memory subsets, whereas EMRA was where CD8+ clones were enriched. The study covered only a couple of mild cases, and larger cohorts including severe cases with pre-infection samples were considered necessary.

Ficoll-Paque density gradient centrifugation was the method used to isolate PBMCs. Cut back by 9 bases and 3 bases, the V and J ends lie 18 bases apart. The CDR3 runs 14 amino acids, cysteine and phenylalanine included. Only the CDR3 DNA is retained, 42 bases long and in frame from the first base. Based on the germline V gene, the CDR1 and CDR2 sequences are MNHEY and SVGEGT. This receptor was taken from a man aged 18 to 29 who had mild COVID-19 (a few samples of this study predate the infection). The sample titles of this study are shuffled in the database, so cell type and time point are left out; the donor was told from shared clones. The chain is encoded by TRBV6-2 or TRBV6-3 joined to TRBJ2-7, and possibly TRBD2, on 6 matching bases. The sample taken for sequencing was PBMCs or a T cell subset sorted from them (not recorded which). The CDR3 protein: CASERVGEDYEQYF. At the DNA level, the sequence is TGTGCCAGTGAGAGGGTTGGGGAGGACTACGAGCAGTACTTC.